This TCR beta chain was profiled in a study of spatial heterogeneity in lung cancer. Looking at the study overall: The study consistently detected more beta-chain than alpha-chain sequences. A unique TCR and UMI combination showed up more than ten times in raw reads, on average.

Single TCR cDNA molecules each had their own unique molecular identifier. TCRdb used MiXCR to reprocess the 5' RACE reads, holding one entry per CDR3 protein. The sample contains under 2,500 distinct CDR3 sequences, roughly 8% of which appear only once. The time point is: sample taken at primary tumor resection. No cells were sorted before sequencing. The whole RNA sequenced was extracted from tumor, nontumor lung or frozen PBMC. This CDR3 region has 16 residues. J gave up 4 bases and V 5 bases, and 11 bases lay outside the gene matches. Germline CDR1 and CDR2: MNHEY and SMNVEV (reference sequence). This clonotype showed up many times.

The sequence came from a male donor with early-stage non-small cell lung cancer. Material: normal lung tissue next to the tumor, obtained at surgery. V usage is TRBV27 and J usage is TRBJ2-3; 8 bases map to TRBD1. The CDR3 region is CASSLSRPGGPDTQYF. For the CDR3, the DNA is TGTGCCAGCAGTCTCTCTCGACCAGGGGGCCCAGATACGCAGTATTTT.